This TCR beta chain was retrieved from a study of T cells after yellow fever vaccination. Study context: The authors prepared low-cell-number fractions using SMART-Seq v4 Ultra Low Input. General study findings and limits: When the response was secondary, it was weaker but reached its peak faster, day 5 versus 15. Subsequent to the booster, the majority of primary-vaccination clones reappeared (96% CD4, 88% CD8). Of the clonotypes, a small share occurred in both CD4 and CD8 compartments.

TCRdb itself ran the 5' RACE reads through MiXCR, one entry per CDR3 protein. The table lists hundreds of thousands of distinct CDR3 sequences, about 7.8% of them singletons. The CDR3 is 17 amino acids. V lost 4 bases, J lost 0 bases, and 20 bases lay in between. Germline assignment: CDR1 SGHNT and CDR2 YYREEE (reference sequence). A note on this clonotype: Its antigen remains unidentified.

This specimen consisted of PBMCs, obtained approximately 47 days after the first yellow fever vaccination. The origin of this receptor is a man between 18 and 29 years old who received the YFV17D yellow fever vaccine. The chain links TRBV5-4 to TRBJ2-7, with D perhaps TRBD1 (5 bases). For the CDR3, the DNA is TGTGCCAGCAGCCCACGGCAGGGCAGGCCCTCCTCCTACGAGCAGTACTTC. Protein: CASSPRQGRPSSYEQYF.